Listed below are T cell receptor beta chains from one sample, sequenced in a study of cytomegalovirus exposure and HLA in healthy donors. Generated by immunoSEQ multiplex PCR, the TCRdb table keeps only in-frame clones and is missing some. The table has around 150,000 clones, around 83% seen once. Sequencing was done on a sample of PBMCs. The receptors originated from a man aged 45 to 65 in good health and CMV-seropositive. CDR3s include the opening cysteine and the closing phenylalanine or tryptophan. Fields, in order: V gene, J gene, D gene, clone size, CDR3 length, CDR3 DNA, CDR3 protein. A D gene is named only where the DNA matches it firmly. Only some rows state a clone size, as once, few, many or a class for expanded clones.

TRBV7-2	TRBJ2-1	TRBD2	-	18	TGTGCCAGCAGCCCACGAAGGGGAAAGCGGGGGGCCCTAGGGGAGCAGTTCTTC	CASSPRRGKRGALGEQFF
TRBV18	TRBJ1-1	-	-	14	TGTGCCAGCTCACCGACGGGAGTTAACACTGAAGCTTTCTTT	CASSPTGVNTEAFF
TRBV18	TRBJ1-2	-	-	18	TGTGCCAGCTCAACCCTCTCAGCAGCGGGCAGGGCTAACTATGGCTACACCTTC	CASSTLSAAGRANYGYTF
TRBV5-8	TRBJ2-1	-	-	15	TGTGCCAGAAACAGGGCGTTAAGCTCCTACAATGAGCAGTTCTTC	CARNRALSSYNEQFF
TRBV25-1	TRBJ1-5	-	-	13	TGTGCCAGCAGTGAGGGGCTGGGTCAGCCCCAGCATTTT	CASSEGLGQPQHF
TRBV28	TRBJ1-1	TRBD1	once	15	TGTGCCAGCAGTTTGGGACAGGGAATATATACTGAAGCTTTCTTT	CASSLGQGIYTEAFF
TRBV19	TRBJ2-1	TRBD2	-	15	TGTGCCACTCTCAAGAGAGCGGGAGGGGAAAATGAGCAGTTCTTC	CATLKRAGGENEQFF
TRBV5-1	TRBJ1-4	TRBD1	-	14	TGCGCCAGCAGCTCCGACAGGGCTAATGAAAAACTGTTTTTT	CASSSDRANEKLFF
TRBV29-1	TRBJ1-3	-	-	14	TGCAGCGTTGAAGATGCAGGCTCTGGAAACACCATATATTTT	CSVEDAGSGNTIYF
TRBV5-4	TRBJ2-2	-	-	14	TGTGCCAGCAGCCGCCCTGACAGCACCGGGGAGCTGTTTTTT	CASSRPDSTGELFF
TRBV6-5	TRBJ2-7	-	-	15	TGTGCCAGCAGTTACTCGGCAGGGGACTCCTACGAGCAGTACTTC	CASSYSAGDSYEQYF
TRBV19	TRBJ1-1	TRBD1	-	14	TGTGCCAGTAGTATACAGGGGGCCAACACTGAAGCTTTCTTT	CASSIQGANTEAFF
TRBV7-3	TRBJ2-1	-	-	15	TGTGCCAGCAGCTTAATGCAGGCCCCCTACAATGAGCAGTTCTTC	CASSLMQAPYNEQFF
TRBV11-2	TRBJ2-3	-	-	14	TGTGCCAGCAGCGCGTTACTAGGGACAGATACGCAGTATTTT	CASSALLGTDTQYF
TRBV6-5	TRBJ1-4	-	once	13	TGTGCCAGCAACAGACAGCCAGATGAAAAACTGTTTTTT	CASNRQPDEKLFF
TRBV27	TRBJ1-5	TRBD1	few	14	TGTGCCAGCAGGCGACAGGGGGCGGGTCAGCCCCAGCATTTT	CASRRQGAGQPQHF
TRBV14	TRBJ1-2	-	-	15	TGTGCCAGCAGCCAAGAATACGGCTCCTTGGGCGGCTACACCTTC	CASSQEYGSLGGYTF
TRBV6-1	TRBJ2-5	TRBD1	-	15	TGTGCCAGCAGTGATACGTCAGGGGGACGGGAGACCCAGTACTTC	CASSDTSGGRETQYF
TRBV29-1	TRBJ2-3	TRBD1	-	13	TGCAGCGTTGGGGACAGGGGTGCAGATACGCAGTATTTT	CSVGDRGADTQYF
TRBV4-1	TRBJ1-2	TRBD1	-	14	TGCGCCAGCAGCCAGACAGGGGTTCCGAGTGGCTACACCTTC	CASSQTGVPSGYTF
TRBV11-3	TRBJ2-2	TRBD2	-	17	TGTGCCAGCAGCTCCCGCCTAGCGGGAGGACCACACCGGGAGCTGTTTTTT	CASSSRLAGGPHRELFF
TRBV7-8	TRBJ1-5	-	-	14	TGTGCCAGCAGCTTAATCGGGAGCAATCAGCCCCAGCATTTT	CASSLIGSNQPQHF
TRBV5-4	TRBJ1-2	TRBD1	-	14	TGTGCCAGCAGCTGGGACAGGGGAACGGGTGGCTACACCTTC	CASSWDRGTGGYTF
TRBV5-1	TRBJ2-3	-	-	14	TGCGCCAGCAGCTTGGGTTCTAGCACAGATACGCAGTATTTT	CASSLGSSTDTQYF
TRBV5-1	TRBJ2-3	-	-	12	TGCGCCAGCAGCTTCGGCACAGATACGCAGTATTTT	CASSFGTDTQYF
TRBV6-6	TRBJ2-5	-	-	14	TGTGCCAGCAGTTTTTCGGGGTGGCAAGAGACCCAGTACTTC	CASSFSGWQETQYF
TRBV28	TRBJ1-5	TRBD1	-	16	TGTGCCAGTATAACCAGGGGGCGCGGGGTAGGTCAGCCCCAGCATTTT	CASITRGRGVGQPQHF
TRBV7-8	TRBJ2-1	-	-	17	TGTGCCAGCAGCTTAGCGGTCATAAGCCGAGGGAACAATGAGCAGTTCTTC	CASSLAVISRGNNEQFF
TRBV7-8	TRBJ2-1	TRBD1	-	19	TGTGCCAGCAGCGGGGACAGGGAAGGCCTCCAAAGCTCCTACAATGAGCAGTTCTTC	CASSGDREGLQSSYNEQFF
TRBV5-4	TRBJ2-7	-	-	15	TGTGCCAGCAGCTTGGGGCAGGGGTACACCTACGAGCAGTACTTC	CASSLGQGYTYEQYF
TRBV27	TRBJ1-2	-	-	15	TGTGCCAGCAGTTTGGCAGGCCGTAGAAACTATGGCTACACCTTC	CASSLAGRRNYGYTF
TRBV5-1	TRBJ2-1	-	-	14	TGCGCCAGCAGAATTCCCGGGGGATACAATGAGCAGTTCTTC	CASRIPGGYNEQFF
TRBV5-1	TRBJ2-5	TRBD1	-	13	TGCGCCAGCAGCCACGGACAGGGAGAGACCCAGTACTTC	CASSHGQGETQYF
TRBV5-6	TRBJ1-5	-	-	15	TGTGCCAGCAGCTCCCAAGTCGGGGGCAATCAGCCCCAGCATTTT	CASSSQVGGNQPQHF
TRBV18	TRBJ1-2	-	-	15	TGTGCCAGCTCGACGTGGGGGGAAGGGTTGAATGGCTACACCTTC	CASSTWGEGLNGYTF
TRBV6-5	TRBJ1-1	-	-	13	TGTGCCAGCAGTTACAGTTCAGGGCTTCGAGCTTTCTTT	CASSYSSGLRAFF
TRBV6-5	TRBJ1-4	-	-	13	TGTGCCAGCAGTCCCCAGGGGCTTGAAAAACTGTTTTTT	CASSPQGLEKLFF
TRBV5-1	TRBJ2-1	TRBD2	-	13	TGCGCCAGCAGCTTGAGTCCGGGGGGTGAGCAGTTCTTC	CASSLSPGGEQFF
TRBV7-2	TRBJ2-1	-	-	16	TGTGCCAGCAGCTTATCCGACAGGGCGGAGGGCAATGAGCAGTTCTTC	CASSLSDRAEGNEQFF
TRBV5-6	TRBJ1-6	-	-	15	TGTGCCAGCAGCTTGGGTGGACAAGCCTACGCACCCCTCCACTTT	CASSLGGQAYAPLHF
TRBV5-6	TRBJ1-5	-	-	15	TGTGCCAGCAGCTTGTGGGGCCACCACAATCAGCCCCAGCATTTT	CASSLWGHHNQPQHF
TRBV7-3	TRBJ2-3	-	-	15	TGTGCCAGCAGCTTAAATCGACTGGACAAAGATACGCAGTATTTT	CASSLNRLDKDTQYF
TRBV5-1	TRBJ1-2	TRBD1	-	16	TGCGCCAGCAGCTTAGGACAGGCGGCGAACCCCTATGGCTACACCTTC	CASSLGQAANPYGYTF
TRBV5-1	TRBJ2-1	TRBD2	-	19	TGCGCCAGCAGCTTGGGGCTAGGGCGGGAGTTAATGGGCCACAATGAGCAGTTCTTC	CASSLGLGRELMGHNEQFF
TRBV7-9	TRBJ2-7	TRBD2	-	15	TGTGCCAGCAGTCTCACTAGCGGGGGTACTTACGAGCAGTACTTC	CASSLTSGGTYEQYF
TRBV4-2	TRBJ1-1	-	-	14	TGTGCCAGCAGCCGCACCGGGAGTAACACTGAAGCTTTCTTT	CASSRTGSNTEAFF
TRBV11-2	TRBJ1-4	-	-	17	TGTGCCAGCAGCTTAGATGAGAGGGCTGCAACTAATGAAAAACTGTTTTTT	CASSLDERAATNEKLFF
TRBV4-2	TRBJ1-2	TRBD1	few	16	TGTGCCAGCAGCCAAGATCTCGGGACAGGGGTAGGGGGCTACACCTTC	CASSQDLGTGVGGYTF